This TCR beta chain was identified in a study of T cell responses to AZD1222 COVID-19 vaccine. Background on the study: Whether given at about 4 or about 12 weeks, second doses were pooled.

Generated by immunoSEQ multiplex PCR, the TCRdb table keeps only in-frame clones and is missing some. The table records roughly 120,000 clones, around 94% of them present only once. General study points: Within unmutated variant regions lay the reported targets of nearly half of spike-specific TCRs. An increase in Spike-specific TCR breadth and depth was observed after two AZD1222 doses.

A word on this clone: As yet, its antigen is unknown.

The sample was peripheral blood, taken on day 0 of AZD1222 vaccination. The receptor comes from an adult in good health.

CDR3 sequence reads: CASSEQPLAGELFF. CDR3 nucleotides: TGTGCCAGCAGTGAACAGCCTTTGGCCGGGGAGCTGTTTTTT. The rearrangement uses TRBV25-1 and TRBJ2-2; unclear D gene. With 2 bases removed from V and 6 bases from J, the gap between germline ends came to 10 bases. CDR3 size: 14 residues. Germline V lookup: CDR1 MGHDK, CDR2 SYGVNS.